This T cell receptor beta chain was identified during a study of blood T cells in healthy people across ages. This clonotype was recorded only once. Next came a second PCR, run for about 7 to 12 cycles, which used a sample-barcoded 5' primer along with a J-beta primer mix. TCRdb redid the calling of the 5' RACE reads with MiXCR, one entry per CDR3 protein. Seen here are around 780,000 distinct CDR3 sequences, 56% observed once, and the top ten hold about 26%. CDR1 is SEHNR, CDR2 FQNEAQ, per germline (reference sequence). Deletions cut 5 bases from V and 4 bases from J, with 24 bases between. There are 18 residues in the CDR3.

This TCR derives from a man between 35 and 55 years old in good health. The chain couples TRBV7-9 to TRBJ2-1; the D gene is possibly TRBD1 (6 bases). Material: blood. In DNA form, the CDR3 reads TGTGCCAGCAGCGGAACCAGCGCCGACAGGAGACTTTACAATGAGCAGTTCTTC. Translation gives CASSGTSADRRLYNEQFF.